This passage covers 18 T cell receptor beta chains from one sample sequenced in a study of blood T cell repertoires in COVID-19. Repertoires were generated with immunoSEQ multiplex PCR, while TCRdb's copy carries only in-frame clones and drops some. This sample has some 110,000 clones; about 70% occur once, and the top ten carry approximately 0.87%. Sequencing was carried out using peripheral blood. These receptors originate from a human donor with acute or convalescent COVID-19. The donor label of this sample is uncertain.

The chain couples TRBV4-1 to TRBJ1-4, with 10 bases identical to TRBD1. The CDR3 is 14 amino acids. In germline, CDR1 is MGHRA, CDR2 YSYEKL. The ends lost 4 bases at V and 6 bases at J; junction bases unmatched: 2. The CDR3 reads CASSLGQGYEKLFF. CDR3 in DNA: TGCGCCAGCAGCCTGGGACAGGGGTATGAAAAACTGTTTTTT.

The chain combines TRBV29-1 with TRBJ2-1; D is undetermined. Germline V lookup: CDR1 SQVTM, CDR2 ANQGSEA. This CDR3 region has 14 residues. The ends were cut back, 4 bases at V and 6 bases at J, with 16 bases in the middle. CDR3 amino acids: CSVARRVTTNEQFF. The CDR3 nucleotides read TGCAGCGTTGCGCGCCGGGTCACTACCAATGAGCAGTTCTTC.

This clone was observed a few times. The chain employs TRBV7-9 and TRBJ2-5; weak D call: TRBD1 (5 bases). In germline, CDR1 is SEHNR, CDR2 FQNEAQ (reference sequence). The CDR3 extends over 14 amino acids. The V end lost 1 base, the J end lost 2 bases, and 8 bases lay between the germline ends. In DNA form, the CDR3 reads TGTGCCAGCAGCTTAGGACAGTTTCAAGAGACCCAGTACTTC. It encodes CASSLGQFQETQYF.

This chain joins TRBV10-3 and TRBJ2-1; the match to TRBD1 covers 8 bases. The CDR3 has 13 residues. CDR1 and CDR2 (germline): ENHRY, SYGVKD. Losses at the gene ends were 4 bases for V and 6 bases for J; bases not matched to a gene: 2. The CDR3 reads CAISGTGSNEQFF. CDR3 sequence (DNA): TGTGCCATCAGTGGGACAGGGAGCAATGAGCAGTTCTTC.

This chain joins TRBV6-5 and TRBJ1-1, with unresolved D. The CDR3 spans 15 residues. Looked up from germline, CDR1 is MNHEY and CDR2 is SVGAGI. The V end lost 6 bases, the J end lost 1 base, and 15 bases lay between the germline ends. CDR3 sequence: CASSRPGAGNTEAFF. The CDR3, as DNA: TGTGCCAGCAGCCGCCCCGGAGCCGGGAACACTGAAGCTTTCTTT.

The chain recombines TRBV6-5 with TRBJ2-3, with 9 nucleotides matching TRBD1. The V gene's germline CDR1 is MNHEY and CDR2 SVGAGI. The CDR3 is made up of 14 amino acids. V lost 6 bases and J lost 1; bases outside the gene matches: 2. The CDR3 loop reads CASSGTGRTDTQYF. The CDR3 nucleotides read TGTGCCAGCAGCGGGACAGGGCGCACAGATACGCAGTATTTT.

The rearrangement links TRBV29-1 to TRBJ1-1, with D possibly TRBD1 on 6 matching bases. The CDR3 sequence is 14 residues long. The germline V gene encodes CDR1 SQVTM and CDR2 ANQGSEA. V gave up 5 bases and J gave up 4 bases, with 17 bases separating them. For the CDR3, the DNA is TGCAGCGTTCGGGCAGGGACATCCGGCACTGAAGCTTTCTTT. It is translated as CSVRAGTSGTEAFF. The full variable domain, completed using reference TRBV29-1 and TRBJ1-1, is SAVISQKPSRDICQRGTSLTIQCQVDSQVTMMFWYRQQPGQSLTLIATANQGSEATYESGFVIDKFPISRPNLTFSTLTVSNMSPEDSSIYLCSVRAGTSGTEAFFGQGTRLTVV.

The genes are TRBV12-3 or TRBV12-4 and TRBJ1-6; the D is unclear. This CDR3 has 12 residues. Trimming took off 6 bases at V and 11 bases at J, with 11 bases between the two ends. DNA for the CDR3: TGTGCCAGCAGGGAGGGTCTGGCACCCCTCCACTTT. Encoded protein: CASREGLAPLHF.

The chain combines TRBV3-1 (or the pseudogene TRBV3-2) with TRBJ1-1; no definite D call. This CDR3 is built from 14 residues. Germline CDR1 LGHDT, CDR2 YNNKEL (reference sequence). Trimming removed 1 base at V and 6 bases at J, with 12 bases between. This chain's CDR3 is CASSQAPGRAEAFF. The DNA of the CDR3 is TGTGCCAGCAGCCAAGCCCCGGGAAGGGCTGAAGCTTTCTTT.

This chain joins TRBV27 and TRBJ2-7; possible D gene TRBD1, 6 bases. The ends were cut back, 5 bases at V and 4 bases at J, with 9 bases in the middle. This CDR3 is 12 amino acids long. Per the germline V gene, CDR1 is MNHEY and CDR2 is SMNVEV (reference sequence). The CDR3 sequence is CASSLTGYEQYV. CDR3 bases: TGTGCCAGCAGTCTAACAGGGTACGAGCAGTACGTC.

The V call is TRBV27, the J call TRBJ2-7, with TRBD2 matching 16 bases. The J segment lost 5 bases and the V segment lost 5 bases, leaving 9 bases of the junction unmatched. The CDR3 spans 17 residues. Germline V CDR1 and CDR2: MNHEY, SMNVEV (reference sequence). CDR3 sequence: CASSPSPGLAGGHEQYF. The DNA for the CDR3 is TGTGCCAGCAGTCCCTCTCCGGGACTAGCGGGGGGGCACGAGCAGTACTTC.

The CDR3 sequence: CASSPGQAGSPLHF. The CDR3 nucleotides read TGTGCCAGCTCGCCGGGACAGGCTGGTTCACCCCTCCACTTT. The chain links TRBV18 to TRBJ1-6; 8 nucleotides align to TRBD1. V lost 6 bases and J lost 9; bases outside the gene matches: 7. CDR1 is KGHSH, CDR2 LQKENI, per germline. The CDR3 covers 14 residues.

The chain has TRBV28 and TRBJ1-6, with 9 bases matching TRBD1. V shed 5 bases, J shed 7 bases, and the junction held 6 bases outside the gene matches. The CDR3 contains 15 residues. Germline-derived CDR1 and CDR2 are MDHEN and SYDVKM. Here the CDR3 reads CASSPSGTGNSPLHF. CDR3 nucleotide sequence: TGTGCCAGCAGTCCCTCCGGGACAGGGAATTCACCCCTCCACTTT.

This clone was counted only a few times. The same CDR3 can be traced to other DNA sequences in this sample. The rearrangement links TRBV3-1 (or the pseudogene TRBV3-2) to TRBJ2-3; a possible D gene is TRBD2 (6 bases). CDR3 length: 11 residues. V dropped 1 base and J dropped 10 bases, with 6 bases sitting between them. CDR1 and CDR2 (germline): LGHDT, YNNKEL (reference sequence). This chain's CDR3 is CASSQGGAQYF. The CDR3 bases are TGTGCCAGCAGCCAAGGGGGGGCGCAGTATTTT.

This sequence joins TRBV29-1 and TRBJ1-1; TRBD1 might be the D (5 bases). The V gene's germline CDR1 is SQVTM and CDR2 ANQGSEA. V was cut by 5 bases and J by 1 base, with 11 bases left in between. This CDR3 has 13 amino acids. Here the CDR3 DNA reads TGCAGCGTTTCTCAGGGTCCGAACACTGAAGCTTTCTTT. Protein: CSVSQGPNTEAFF.

The table lists this clone with a count of one. This rearrangement joins TRBV15 to TRBJ2-2, with 7 nucleotides matching TRBD1. The CDR3 is 15 residues long. V dropped 1 base and J dropped 7; count of bases not matched to a gene: 6. Germline V CDR1 and CDR2: LNHNV, YYDKDF (reference sequence). Here the CDR3 reads CATSRVKTGYGELFF. CDR3 nucleotide sequence: TGTGCCACCAGCAGAGTCAAGACAGGGTACGGGGAGCTGTTTTTT.

This chain uses TRBV7-9 with TRBJ1-1; 10 bases match TRBD1. This CDR3 region has 16 residues. V was pared by 3 bases and J by 5 bases, with 9 bases of the junction left unmatched. Germline values: CDR1 SEHNR, CDR2 FQNEAQ (reference sequence). The CDR3 protein is CASSFAPRTGGTEAFF. For the CDR3, the DNA is TGTGCCAGCAGCTTTGCCCCAAGGACAGGGGGGACTGAAGCTTTCTTT. The full variable domain, rest sourced from reference TRBV7-9 and TRBJ1-1, is DTGVSQNPRHKITKRGQNVTFRCDPISEHNRLYWYRQTLGQGPEFLTYFQNEAQLEKSRLLSDRFSAERPKGSFSTLEIQRTEQGDSAMYLCASSFAPRTGGTEAFFGQGTRLTVV.

V is TRBV6-5 and J is TRBJ1-1; tentative D call: TRBD1 (6 bases). The V end was cut by 9 bases, the J end by 6 bases, with 23 bases between. Germline CDR1 is MNHEY and CDR2 is SVGAGI. The CDR3 runs 15 residues. CDR3 loop: CASRENDRRRPEAFF. For the CDR3, the DNA is TGTGCCAGTCGAGAAAATGACAGGCGTAGGCCTGAAGCTTTCTTT.